The 23 T cell receptor beta chains listed next were all sequenced from one sample in a study of post-analysis software for immune sequencing data. Overall study findings and caveats: The five TRBV segments detected at higher frequency in patients than in controls included TRBV5-6, TRBV5-1 and TRBV20-1.

Which antigens these TCRs recognize remains unknown. Unique molecular identifiers had been added to the TCR beta cDNA libraries. Via MiXCR, TCRdb re-called the PCR reads, giving one row per CDR3 protein. The table has 700,000 to 800,000 distinct CDR3 sequences, roughly 30% seen once. Sequences were obtained from blood. The source of these receptors is a girl between 10 and 17 years old with multiple sclerosis.

The sample holds a few counts of this clonotype. The chain uses TRBV7-2 and TRBJ1-5; D gene ambiguous. This CDR3 has 15 residues. Germline lookup yields CDR1 SGHTA and CDR2 FQGNSA. The V gene lost 1 base and the J gene lost 0 bases, with 7 bases spanning the gap. The CDR3 protein is CASSLDQVSNQPQHF. In nucleotides, the CDR3 is TGTGCCAGCAGCTTAGATCAGGTTAGCAATCAGCCCCAGCATTTT.

This clonotype was seen a few times. CDR3 sequence (DNA): TGCGCCAGCAGCTTGGGACTGGTCCCCGATACGCAGTATTTT. It yields the protein CASSLGLVPDTQYF. The chain is built from TRBV5-1 and TRBJ2-3; D is unresolved. V lost 0 bases and J lost 6, with 11 bases in between. The germline CDR1 and CDR2 sequences are SGHRS and YFSETQ. The CDR3 is 14 amino acids.

This clonotype came up a few times. This sequence joins TRBV4-1 and TRBJ2-1; D remains ambiguous. The germline V and J ends were trimmed by 1 base and 6 bases, with 10 bases remaining between them. Germline CDR1 MGHRA, CDR2 YSYEKL. The CDR3 length is 14 residues. CDR3 sequence (DNA): TGCGCCAGCAGCCAAGTGGACCCCGGCAATGAGCAGTTCTTC. Residues: CASSQVDPGNEQFF.

This clonotype was counted only a few times. The chain links TRBV29-1 to TRBJ2-1; D tentatively fits TRBD1 or TRBD2 (5 bases each). Trimming removed 7 bases at V and 7 bases at J, with 17 bases between. The CDR3 runs to 13 residues. The germline V gene encodes CDR1 SQVTM and CDR2 ANQGSEA. CDR3 protein: CSGRGDVRNEQFF. The CDR3 bases are TGCAGCGGTCGAGGGGACGTGCGGAATGAGCAGTTCTTC.

There are a few counts of this clonotype. J is TRBJ2-3 and V is TRBV7-2, with 11 bases lining up with TRBD2. This CDR3 is 16 amino acids long. With V trimmed by 5 bases and J by 3 bases, 7 bases remained unmatched. Germline V gives CDR1 SGHTA, CDR2 FQGNSA. CDR3 nucleotides: TGTGCCAGCAGCCCTAATCTAGCGGGGGGTACAGATACGCAGTATTTT. This sequence encodes CASSPNLAGGTDTQYF. Together with reference TRBV7-2 and TRBJ2-3, the CDR3 gives the full variable domain: GAGVSQSPSNKVTEKGKDVELRCDPISGHTALYWYRQSLGQGLEFLIYFQGNSAPDKSGLPSDRFSAERTGGSVSTLTIQRTQQEDSAVYLCASSPNLAGGTDTQYFGPGTRLTVL.

This clonotype was counted between two and nine times. The J gene is TRBJ2-1, the V gene TRBV20-1, with 12 bases aligning to TRBD2. This CDR3 spans 17 amino acids. The germline CDR1 and CDR2 sequences are DFQATT and SNEGSKA (reference sequence). V lost 0 bases, J lost 3 bases, and 6 bases stayed unmatched. Here the CDR3 reads CSARDPSGRAVYNEQFF. CDR3 DNA sequence: TGCAGTGCTAGAGATCCTAGCGGGAGGGCGGTCTACAATGAGCAGTTCTTC.

This CDR3 reads CASSPPRLRTEAFF. CDR3 coding DNA: TGTGCCAGCAGCCCGCCGAGGTTAAGGACTGAAGCTTTCTTT. This chain joins TRBV7-2 and TRBJ1-1; D not certain. Looked up from germline, CDR1 is SGHTA and CDR2 is FQGNSA. CDR3 length: 14 residues. Trimming removed 5 bases at V and 5 bases at J, with 15 bases between.

The V call is TRBV28, the J call TRBJ2-3; possible D gene TRBD2, 6 bases. The CDR3 is 15 amino acids. V lost 6 bases and J lost 4, with 17 bases in between. Germline V gene data show CDR1 as MDHEN and CDR2 as SYDVKM. The CDR3: CASSPGGSKSDTQYF. The DNA of the CDR3 is TGTGCCAGCAGCCCCGGGGGATCCAAGTCAGATACGCAGTATTTT.

A few counts support this clonotype. The CDR3 here is CASSPGGTGPNEQFF. The CDR3 region has the DNA TGCGCCAGCAGCCCGGGGGGGACAGGGCCCAATGAGCAGTTCTTC. V usage is TRBV5-1 and J usage is TRBJ2-1; D is perhaps TRBD1 (9 bases). The V and J ends lost 4 bases and 6 bases respectively, with 17 bases between them. The length of the CDR3 is 15 residues. Germline values: CDR1 SGHRS, CDR2 YFSETQ. The variable domain in full, completed from reference TRBV5-1 and TRBJ2-1, reads KAGVTQTPRYLIKTRGQQVTLSCSPISGHRSVSWYQQTPGQGLQFLFEYFSETQRNKGNFPGRFSGRQFSNSRSEMNVSTLELGDSALYLCASSPGGTGPNEQFFGPGTRLTVL.

The chain carries TRBV18 and TRBJ1-2, with 7 bases fitting TRBD1. The length of the CDR3 is 18 residues. Germline V gives CDR1 KGHSH, CDR2 LQKENI. Trimming took 4 bases from V and 6 from J; bases not matched to a gene: 20. The CDR3 sequence is CASSLGRTGQSVADGYTF. The DNA of the CDR3 is TGTGCCAGCTCACTTGGACGGACAGGACAATCCGTTGCTGATGGCTACACCTTC.

This clonotype has more than one count but fewer than ten. The rearrangement uses TRBV20-1 and TRBJ2-3, with D maybe TRBD1 (7 bases). This CDR3 comprises 15 residues. V lost 1 base to trimming and J lost 2 bases, with 13 bases between them. Germline CDR1 reads DFQATT; CDR2 reads SNEGSKA (reference sequence). The DNA for the CDR3 is TGCAGTGCTAGAGGCCCAGGGGGGTTCACAGATACGCAGTATTTT. It translates to CSARGPGGFTDTQYF.

The chain employs TRBV5-1 and TRBJ2-7; either TRBD1 or TRBD2 may fit D (5 bases each). Germline CDR1 is SGHRS and CDR2 is YFSETQ. Trimming removed 2 bases at V and 6 bases at J, with 18 bases between. The CDR3 is 15 amino acids. CDR3 sequence reads: CASSFDGGSALEQYF. In DNA form, the CDR3 reads TGCGCCAGCAGCTTCGATGGGGGTTCCGCCCTCGAGCAGTACTTC.

V gene TRBV10-3 combines with J gene TRBJ2-6, with 11 bases identical to TRBD1. The germline V gene has CDR1 ENHRY and CDR2 SYGVKD. The CDR3 has 20 amino acids. With 7 bases clipped from V and 3 bases from J, the junction kept 17 bases outside the gene matches. The CDR3 reads CAITKLPGQGDGDGANVLTF. As DNA, the CDR3 is TGTGCCATCACCAAACTACCGGGACAGGGGGACGGCGATGGGGCCAACGTCCTGACTTTC.

Many counts were recorded for this clonotype. The chain combines TRBV20-1 with TRBJ2-1; 8 nucleotides match TRBD1. The CDR3 totals 15 residues. Germline CDR1 and CDR2: DFQATT and SNEGSKA (reference sequence). V shed 2 bases and J 0 bases; nucleotides not matched to a gene: 3. In DNA form, the CDR3 reads TGCAGTGCTAGACCTACAGGGGGCTCCTACAATGAGCAGTTCTTC. It is translated as CSARPTGGSYNEQFF.

The chain recombines TRBV7-2 with TRBJ2-1; 9 nucleotides agree with TRBD2. The germline V gene encodes CDR1 SGHTA and CDR2 FQGNSA. The CDR3 loop spans 15 amino acids. The J segment lost 8 bases and the V segment lost 7 bases, leaving 12 bases of the junction unmatched. The CDR3 loop reads CASTLGAGGPDEQFF. CDR3 coding DNA: TGTGCCAGCACGCTCGGGGCGGGAGGGCCCGATGAGCAGTTCTTC.

This clonotype turned up a few times. In DNA form, the CDR3 reads TGTGCCAGCAGCTTAAGGCGGCTTGCCCGGGGCACAGATACGCAGTATTTT. Protein: CASSLRRLARGTDTQYF. The chain employs TRBV7-9 and TRBJ2-3; D not resolved. The germline gives CDR1 SEHNR, CDR2 FQNEAQ (reference sequence). This CDR3 region has 17 residues. Trimming stripped 2 bases from V and 1 base from J, with 16 bases between.

CDR3 protein: CASSLLAQRASYEQYF. In DNA form, the CDR3 reads TGTGCCAGCAGCTTATTAGCACAACGGGCTTCCTACGAGCAGTACTTC. The J gene is TRBJ2-7, the V gene TRBV7-8; D gene unclear. Germline lookup yields CDR1 SGHVS and CDR2 FQNEAQ. The germline V and J ends were trimmed by 2 bases and 1 base, with 15 bases remaining between them. The CDR3 runs to 16 residues. Combining the CDR3 with reference TRBV7-8 and TRBJ2-7 gives the whole variable domain GAGVSQSPRYKVAKRGQDVALRCDPISGHVSLFWYQQALGQGPEFLTYFQNEAQLDKSGLPSDRFFAERPEGSVSTLKIQRTQQEDSAVYLCASSLLAQRASYEQYFGPGTRLTVT.

As regards this clonotype: Germline and junction disagree at one end, which may indicate a read error. V usage is TRBV4-2 and J usage is TRBJ2-3, with D perhaps matching TRBD1 (6 bases). Germline CDR1 is LGHNA and CDR2 is YNFKEQ. This CDR3 has 16 residues. The CDR3 spells CTSSQQLGAVTDTQYF. The CDR3 DNA reads TGTACCAGCAGCCAACAATTGGGGGCCGTCACGGATACGCAGTATTTT.

This clonotype was detected only a few times. The rearrangement links TRBV3-1 to TRBJ2-3, with 8 bases that match TRBD1. Germline V gives CDR1 LGHDT, CDR2 YNNKEL (reference sequence). The J segment lost 0 bases and the V segment lost 4 bases, leaving 12 bases of the junction unmatched. The CDR3 length is 18 residues. The chain's CDR3 is CASSPAPGQGLSTDTQYF. In DNA form, the CDR3 reads TGTGCCAGCAGCCCCGCCCCCGGACAGGGTCTTAGCACAGATACGCAGTATTTT.

The V call is TRBV20-1, the J call TRBJ2-3; perhaps TRBD2 as D (6 bases). Trimming took off 6 bases at V and 0 bases at J, with 10 bases between the two ends. CDR1 and CDR2 from the germline V gene are DFQATT and SNEGSKA (reference sequence). CDR3 length: 13 amino acids. CDR3 nucleotides: TGCAGTGCGGGACTTACCAGCACAGATACGCAGTATTTT. As protein: CSAGLTSTDTQYF.

The chain uses TRBV4-2 and TRBJ2-2; 7 nucleotides match TRBD2. Germline V gives CDR1 LGHNA, CDR2 YNFKEQ. V lost 7 bases to trimming and J lost 2 bases; unmatched junction nucleotides: 10. The CDR3 contains 16 residues. The CDR3 bases are TGTGCCAGCACCCACGGGGAGGGACCAAACACCGGGGAGCTGTTTTTT. Its protein product is CASTHGEGPNTGELFF.

This clonotype turned up a few times. The genes are TRBV18 and TRBJ2-7; no definite D call. Germline V gives CDR1 KGHSH, CDR2 LQKENI. The CDR3 extends over 14 amino acids. Trimming shortened V by 5 bases and J by 6 bases, and 17 bases separated the two germline ends. The CDR3 region has the DNA TGTGCCAGCTCATCCACGTCCCGCCGTGCCGAGCAGTACTTC. It codes for CASSSTSRRAEQYF.

The table lists this clonotype with many counts. The chain combines TRBV12-3 or TRBV12-4 with TRBJ2-1; 8 bases line up with TRBD2. CDR3 length: 15 amino acids. V was pared by 4 bases and J by 2 bases, with 4 bases of the junction left unmatched. The CDR3 DNA is TGTGCCAGCAGTTCCCGGACTAGCCCCTACAATGAGCAGTTCTTC. Its translation is CASSSRTSPYNEQFF.